These T cell receptor beta chains were read from a single sample in a study of identical twins. MiXCR, applied by TCRdb to the 5' RACE reads, yields one record per CDR3 protein. Among approximately 600,000 distinct CDR3 sequences listed, roughly 7.1% were seen once. This sample was also put to use in a study of yellow fever vaccine responses in identical twins.

Sequences were obtained from PBMCs. The receptors were sampled from a woman between 18 and 29 years old in good health. Each CDR3 is given without its conserved first and last residue.

J gene,V gene,CDR3 protein
TRBJ2-1,TRBV9,ASSVASGNYNEQF
TRBJ2-3,TRBV20-1,SARGEVAGGTDTQY
TRBJ1-1,TRBV20-1,SAPPDGESLNTEAF
TRBJ2-5,TRBV6-5,ASSYKGTQY
TRBJ1-4,TRBV7-8,ATQMDTTNEKLF
TRBJ2-1,TRBV4-1,ASSPRGLPSGGNEQF
TRBJ2-5,TRBV27,ASRKAGVSETQY
TRBJ2-3,TRBV15,ATSRDPGLAGATDTQY
TRBJ2-3,TRBV7-9,ASIDHGSSTDTQY
TRBJ2-1,TRBV4-1,ASSQDSGTYNEQF
TRBJ2-3,TRBV28,ASTPRGGLLTDTQY
TRBJ2-5,TRBV4-1,ASSQVAVETQY
TRBJ1-3,TRBV11-2,ASSLVGLLSGNTIY
TRBJ2-2,TRBV14,ASSHNRNTGELF
TRBJ2-2,TRBV12-3/TRBV12-4,ATRVLSGTQKNTGELF
TRBJ2-1,TRBV10-3,AISVGLAGNEQF
TRBJ2-7,TRBV12-3/TRBV12-4,ASSLALVGEQY
TRBJ2-6,TRBV6-5,ASSWTGNGANVLT
TRBJ2-5,TRBV29-1,SVETTGGWETQY
TRBJ2-5,TRBV24-1,ATSESPGRGRETQY
TRBJ2-3,TRBV29-1,SVETPLTDTQY
TRBJ2-1,TRBV20-1,CATGLAGPRGIYNEQF